This T cell receptor (beta chain) was identified during a study of cytomegalovirus exposure and HLA in healthy donors. This CDR3 comprises 13 residues. The V gene end was trimmed by 4 bases and the J gene end by 2 bases; junction bases not matched to a gene: 2. The V gene's germline CDR1 is SGHTS and CDR2 YDEGEE. The study ran its PCR with 60 Vbeta and 13 Jbeta primers. Repertoires were generated with immunoSEQ multiplex PCR, while TCRdb's copy carries only in-frame clones and drops some. The data hold 150,000 or so clones, with just under 85% observed a single time. This receptor was obtained from a man aged 25 to 40 in good health and CMV-seropositive. The chain combines TRBV5-8 with TRBJ1-2; 7 nucleotides match TRBD1. Sample: PBMCs. CDR3 nucleotides: TGTGCCAGCAGCCCGACAGGGAACTATGGCTACACCTTC. This codes for CASSPTGNYGYTF.